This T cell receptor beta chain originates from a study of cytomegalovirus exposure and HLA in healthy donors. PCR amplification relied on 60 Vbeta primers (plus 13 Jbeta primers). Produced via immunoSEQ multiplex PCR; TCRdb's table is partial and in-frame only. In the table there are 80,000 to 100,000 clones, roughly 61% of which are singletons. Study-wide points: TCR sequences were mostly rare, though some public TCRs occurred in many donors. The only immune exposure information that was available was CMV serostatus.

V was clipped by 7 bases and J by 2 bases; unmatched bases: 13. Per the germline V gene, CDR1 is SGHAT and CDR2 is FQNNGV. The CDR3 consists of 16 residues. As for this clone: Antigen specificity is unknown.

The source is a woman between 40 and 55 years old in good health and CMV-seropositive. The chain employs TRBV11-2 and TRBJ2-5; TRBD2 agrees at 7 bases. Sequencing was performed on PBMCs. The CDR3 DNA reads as TGTGCCAGCACCCTATGGGGTGGGAGGGCACAAGAGACCCAGTACTTC. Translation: CASTLWGGRAQETQYF. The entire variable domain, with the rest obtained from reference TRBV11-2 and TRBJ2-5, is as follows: EAGVAQSPRYKIIEKRQSVAFWCNPISGHATLYWYQQILGQGPKLLIQFQNNGVVDDSQLPKDRFSAERLKGVDSTLKIQPAKLEDSAVYLCASTLWGGRAQETQYFGPGTRLLVL.